Reported below is one T cell receptor beta chain. The V end was cut by 6 bases, the J end by 5 bases, with 13 bases between. The CDR3 is 12 residues long. The germline gives CDR1 SQVTM, CDR2 ANQGSEA. The data were taken from a study of blood T cells in healthy people across ages. With a J-beta primer mix and a sample-barcoded 5' primer, a second PCR ran about 7 to 12 cycles. Every sample gave at least 2.5 million paired-end reads containing CDR3. TCRdb fed the 5' RACE reads into MiXCR, producing one record per CDR3 protein. The top ten hold less than 2.5% of the sample, which has 1.5 million to 2 million distinct CDR3 sequences, roughly 49% seen once. Every sample had a minimum of 6 million PBMCs isolated.

This receptor was taken from a woman aged 40-49 years in good health. The V and J genes are TRBV29-1 and TRBJ2-5, with D maybe TRBD2 (6 bases). Sequencing input: blood. CDR3 bases: TGCAGCGTGGGGCCGGGGGTGGAGACCCAGTACTTC. It specifies CSVGPGVETQYF. Supplemented by reference TRBV29-1 and TRBJ2-5, the full variable domain reads SAVISQKPSRDICQRGTSLTIQCQVDSQVTMMFWYRQQPGQSLTLIATANQGSEATYESGFVIDKFPISRPNLTFSTLTVSNMSPEDSSIYLCSVGPGVETQYFGPGTRLLVL.